This T cell receptor (beta chain) was sequenced during a study of early T cells in non-severe SARS-CoV-2 infection (dated by TCRdb to the early 2020s). Background on the whole study: Bulk RNA from unsorted whole blood was used for TCR sequencing, so alpha and beta chains could not be paired. General findings and caveats noted by the study authors: VDJdb matching was skewed toward anti-spike CD8 responses and likely underestimated virus-specific expansions, missing private and CD4 specificities.

Receptor amplification or capture employed 5' RACE. This sample was sequenced with a NextSeq 500. To correct for sequencing error and PCR bias, the TCR library protocol tagged individual cDNA molecules with unique molecular identifiers. Both TCR alpha and beta chains were sequenced, and tight co-correlation was observed between alpha and beta sequence abundances in each sample. The study's own analysis went as follows. V gene, J gene and CDR3 annotation of TCR sequences was performed with Decombinator V4. TCRs were defined as expanded if a significant change between any two time points was detected under a Poisson model with p below 0.0001. TCR abundances were normalised to the total number of TCRs sequenced in each sample and reported as counts per million. MAIT TCRs were defined by TRAV1-2 paired with TRAJ12, TRAJ20 or TRAJ33, and iNKT TCRs by TRAV10 paired with TRAJ18. VDJdb, accessed 1 November 2021, was searched for CMV, EBV and SARS-CoV-2 annotated TCRs, with TCRs annotated for multiple antigens excluded. TCRdb reprocessed the public reads (quality trimming at Q25 with fastp, clone calling with MiXCR) and kept in-frame beta chains. Merged by CDR3 protein, the rows form single entries marked with the most common genes and DNA. For this entry, the V and J calls and clone size follow TCRdb and not the study's own pipeline. For this sample there are tens of thousands of distinct CDR3 sequences; around an eighth appear just once. Jointly, the top ten make up 3% of the sample.

A case-control design nested within a healthcare worker cohort in London, UK, was used, with weekly nasopharyngeal swab PCR tests and blood sampling performed. Between 23 and 31 March 2020, the week of the UK lockdown, healthcare workers were enrolled and then followed up weekly for as long as 16 weeks. CDR1 and CDR2, per the germline V gene, are SGHAT and FQNNGV. The CDR3 has 14 amino acids, counting the end cysteine and phenylalanine. Only the CDR3 part of the read is kept: 42 bases, read in frame from the first base. The junction shows trimming of 3 bases on V and 3 bases on J, and the gene matches do not reach 4 bases of it. This clonotype was seen many times. Its antigen target is currently unknown. Base qualities are not at hand, and no much larger clone is one base apart.

The receptor chain draws on TRBV11-2 and TRBJ2-5; TRBD2 matches 7 bases in the middle. The sample taken for sequencing was whole blood. This clonotype originated in an adult who was a healthcare worker with PCR-confirmed SARS-CoV-2 infection or an uninfected control (not recorded which). The DNA sequence reads TGTGCCAGCAGCTTTGCGGGAGCAGAAGAGACCCAGTACTTC. This gives the protein CASSFAGAEETQYF.